These T cell receptor beta chains were read from a single sample in a study of blood T cell repertoires in COVID-19. Clones were read by immunoSEQ multiplex PCR, and TCRdb kept only the in-frame ones, dropping some. The data contain some 30,000 clones, more than 70% of them seen just once; the ten biggest clones take up 35% to 50%. Material: peripheral blood. All receptors derive from a human donor in a cohort sampled during active COVID-19. Each CDR3 is given with its conserved first and last residue. A D gene is named only where the DNA matches it firmly. For some rows the clone size is stated as once, few or many, or as a class when expanded; others skip it.

J gene	V gene	clone size	D gene	CDR3 protein	CDR3 DNA
TRBJ1-3	TRBV7-9	.	TRBD1	CASSLLVGQGSSGNTIYF	TGTGCCAGCAGCTTGTTAGTGGGACAGGGTTCCTCTGGAAACACCATATATTTT
TRBJ1-5	TRBV10-3	.	TRBD1	CAISESGTGGQPQHF	TGTGCCATCAGTGAATCCGGGACAGGAGGACAGCCCCAGCATTTT
TRBJ1-1	TRBV12-5	few	.	CASGRGGETEAFF	TGTGCTAGTGGTCGCGGGGGAGAGACTGAAGCTTTCTTT
TRBJ2-2	TRBV14	.	TRBD1	CASSQGDRLNTGELFF	TGTGCCAGCAGCCAAGGGGACAGATTGAACACCGGGGAGCTGTTTTTT
TRBJ1-5	TRBV7-9	.	TRBD1	CASSSRQGGQPQHF	TGTGCCAGCAGCTCCCGACAGGGCGGCCAGCCCCAGCATTTT
TRBJ2-5	TRBV19	.	TRBD2	CASSGGAQETQYF	TGTGCCAGTAGCGGGGGGGCACAAGAGACCCAGTACTTC
TRBJ1-1	TRBV5-5	.	TRBD1	CASSNAQGLDTEAFF	TGTGCCAGCAGCAACGCACAGGGGTTGGACACTGAAGCTTTCTTT
TRBJ1-1	TRBV7-2	.	TRBD1	CASSQQGATLTEAFF	TGTGCCAGCAGCCAACAGGGGGCAACTTTAACTGAAGCTTTCTTT
TRBJ1-3	TRBV10-3	.	TRBD1	CAISEKQGKPGNTIYF	TGTGCCATCAGTGAGAAACAGGGGAAACCTGGAAACACCATATATTTT
TRBJ2-5	TRBV6-1	.	.	CASSEGHISPETQYF	TGTGCCAGCAGTGAAGGACACATAAGCCCAGAGACCCAGTACTTC
TRBJ1-5	TRBV6-2/TRBV6-3	.	TRBD1	CASSSEDRGGYSNQPQHF	TGTGCCAGCAGTTCCGAGGACAGGGGGGGATATAGCAATCAGCCCCAGCATTTT
TRBJ2-2	TRBV6-6	.	TRBD1	CASSRHRDRGFTGELFF	TGTGCCAGCAGTCGACACCGGGACAGGGGGTTCACCGGGGAGCTGTTTTTT
TRBJ2-4	TRBV7-2	once	TRBD1	CASSRVTGGDIQYF	TGTGCCAGCAGCCGTGTAACAGGGGGAGACATTCAGTACTTC
TRBJ1-2	TRBV28	.	.	CASSTTGFPNYGYTF	TGTGCCAGCAGCACCACAGGGTTCCCTAACTATGGCTACACCTTC
TRBJ1-5	TRBV7-9	.	.	CASSLEGGLNQPQHF	TGTGCCAGCAGCTTAGAAGGAGGACTCAATCAGCCCCAGCATTTT
TRBJ2-7	TRBV6-5	.	.	CASTFRSGGFYEQYF	TGTGCCAGCACATTTAGGTCAGGGGGGTTCTACGAGCAGTACTTC
TRBJ1-4	TRBV5-4	.	TRBD1	CASSLGGTDEKLFF	TGTGCCAGCAGCTTGGGAGGGACAGATGAAAAACTGTTTTTT
TRBJ2-7	TRBV5-1	.	.	CASSLVGYEQYF	TGCGCCAGCAGCTTGGTCGGCTACGAGCAGTACTTC
TRBJ1-5	TRBV28	once	.	CASRGRDFNQPQHF	TGTGCCAGCAGGGGGCGGGATTTCAATCAGCCCCAGCATTTT
TRBJ2-2	TRBV6-6	.	TRBD2	CASRRGTTNTGELFF	TGTGCCAGCAGACGGGGGACTACGAACACCGGGGAGCTGTTTTTT
TRBJ1-2	TRBV2	.	.	CASSNQAYGYTF	TGTGCCAGCAGTAATCAAGCCTATGGCTACACCTTC
TRBJ2-7	TRBV4-1	.	.	CASSQESGRSYEQYF	TGCGCCAGCAGCCAAGAGTCAGGCCGATCCTACGAGCAGTACTTC
TRBJ1-5	TRBV6-5	.	.	CASSSGSGSNQPQHF	TGTGCCAGCAGTTCTGGCTCAGGAAGCAATCAGCCCCAGCATTTT
TRBJ2-3	TRBV6-4	once	.	CASSKSDTGGTDTQYF	TGTGCCAGCAGCAAGTCGGACACTGGGGGCACAGATACGCAGTATTTT
TRBJ1-4	TRBV18	.	.	CASSPEGLINEKLFF	TGTGCCAGCTCACCCGAGGGACTAATAAATGAAAAACTGTTTTTT
TRBJ1-5	TRBV19	.	.	CASTLTPAGSNQPQHF	TGTGCCAGTACCCTGACCCCCGCGGGGAGCAATCAGCCCCAGCATTTT
TRBJ2-1	TRBV28	.	TRBD2	CASSPLAGEQFF	TGTGCCAGCAGCCCCCTAGCGGGGGAGCAGTTCTTC
TRBJ2-5	TRBV15	.	.	CATSTGWGETQYF	TGTGCCACCAGCACCGGGTGGGGCGAGACCCAGTACTTC
TRBJ1-6	TRBV19	.	.	CASSIEGSPLHF	TGTGCCAGTAGTATAGAGGGCTCACCCCTCCACTTT
TRBJ2-7	TRBV6-2/TRBV6-3	.	TRBD2	CASSMRGGPRTEQYF	TGTGCCAGCAGCATGCGGGGGGGCCCTCGGACCGAGCAGTACTTC
TRBJ2-7	TRBV7-2	.	.	CASSLAPGLGSYEQYF	TGTGCCAGCAGCTTAGCCCCTGGACTGGGATCCTACGAGCAGTACTTC
TRBJ1-1	TRBV7-2	.	.	CASSFLKGKAFF	TGTGCCAGCAGCTTCCTTAAGGGGAAAGCTTTCTTT
TRBJ1-6	TRBV21-1	.	.	CASSKVWDRENSPLHF	TGTGCCAGCAGCAAGGTCTGGGACAGGGAAAATTCACCCCTCCACTTT
TRBJ1-6	TRBV27	once	.	CASTRAGDGNSPLHF	TGTGCCAGCACCCGGGCGGGAGATGGGAATTCACCCCTCCACTTT
TRBJ1-4	TRBV2	.	.	CASRTYRENEKLFF	TGTGCCAGCAGAACATACCGGGAGAATGAAAAACTGTTTTTT
TRBJ2-1	TRBV11-2	.	.	CASSLGPGLDYNEQFF	TGTGCCAGCAGCTTAGGACCGGGACTGGACTACAATGAGCAGTTCTTC
TRBJ2-7	TRBV19	.	.	CASSQRRGYEQYF	TGTGCCAGTAGTCAACGAAGGGGCTACGAGCAGTACTTC
TRBJ2-1	TRBV18	.	.	CASSPRGYNEQFF	TGTGCCAGCTCACCAAGGGGATACAATGAGCAGTTCTTC
TRBJ2-7	TRBV2	.	.	CASSEILEAEQYF	TGTGCCAGCAGTGAAATACTAGAGGCCGAGCAGTACTTC
TRBJ2-5	TRBV5-1	.	TRBD2	CASSGDARAGVNF	TGCGCCAGCAGCGGGGACGCGAGGGCGGGGGTAAACTTC
TRBJ1-4	TRBV2	.	TRBD1	CASSIQGAILANEKLFF	TGTGCCAGCAGTATACAGGGGGCGATTTTGGCTAATGAAAAACTGTTTTTT
TRBJ1-1	TRBV6-6	.	TRBD1	CASSSLTGSTEAFF	TGTGCCAGCAGTTCCCTGACAGGGAGCACTGAAGCTTTCTTT
TRBJ2-5	TRBV6-2/TRBV6-3	.	TRBD2	CASSYSITSVQETQYF	TGTGCCAGCAGTTACTCCATAACTAGCGTCCAAGAGACCCAGTACTTC
TRBJ1-6	TRBV5-1	.	TRBD1	CASSLTGDAGGNSPLHF	TGCGCCAGCAGCTTAACAGGGGACGCCGGAGGGAATTCACCCCTCCACTTT
TRBJ1-2	TRBV6-2/TRBV6-3	.	.	CASSLSRDYGYTF	TGTGCCAGCAGTCTGAGTCGGGACTATGGCTACACCTTC
TRBJ1-5	TRBV19	once	TRBD1	CASSMEWDRDDQPQHF	TGTGCCAGTAGTATGGAATGGGACAGGGACGATCAGCCCCAGCATTTT
TRBJ2-7	TRBV28	.	TRBD2	CASTPSGGSGSKQYF	TGTGCCAGCACCCCGAGCGGGGGGTCTGGGAGCAAGCAGTACTTC
TRBJ1-2	TRBV14	.	TRBD1	CASSPETGSYGYTF	TGTGCCAGCAGCCCAGAGACAGGGTCGTATGGCTACACCTTC
TRBJ2-3	TRBV2	.	TRBD1	CAGGQGAQVDTQYF	TGTGCCGGGGGGCAGGGGGCTCAGGTAGATACGCAGTATTTT
TRBJ1-2	TRBV9	.	.	CASDKTGSPDYGYTF	TGTGCCAGCGATAAAACAGGCTCTCCGGACTATGGCTACACCTTC
TRBJ1-4	TRBV5-1	.	TRBD1	CASSSTGVVGEKLFF	TGCGCCAGCAGCTCTACAGGGGTTGTCGGTGAAAAACTGTTTTTT